Listed below are T cell receptor beta chains from one sample, sequenced in a study of blood T cell repertoires in COVID-19. The method was immunoSEQ multiplex PCR; TCRdb's version includes in-frame clones alone and lacks a portion of them. The sample consists of some 340,000 clones, 90% of them appearing once. Sequencing was carried out using PBMCs or T cells enriched from blood (not recorded which). The source is a woman in her twenties or thirties who had been exposed to COVID-19. The CDR3 runs from the conserved cysteine through the conserved F or W.

v_gene	CDR3aa
TRBV5-6	CASSLSHRGGNTIYF
TRBV5-4	CASSPDLGTASAFNEQFF
TRBV19	CASSIYRSNTEAFF
TRBV5-4	CASRNILTDNFYEQYF
TRBV6-1	CASSDPGVGNTIYF
TRBV7-9	CASSYPQGEYNYGYTF
TRBV5-8	CASSLAPSGGAVSTDTQYF
TRBV7-6	CASSSPGGISTDTQYF
TRBV2	CASFRQVNYGYTF
TRBV3-1/TRBV3-2	CASGQGGLARHSYEQYF
TRBV7-9	CASSSRRGQGSPIRQFF
TRBV4-2	CASSQERRQGVSDSPLHF
TRBV5-5	CASSPRVLATRETQYF
TRBV10-3	CAISKEDRYNQPQHF
TRBV5-6	CASSLSGQGLNQPQHF
TRBV15	CATSREMEGPNYGYTF
TRBV9	CASRGLAHNEQFF
TRBV9	CHGGSPSGNTIYF
TRBV5-4	CASSWGTGTGKNIQYF
TRBV13	CASSFWRGALNEQFF
TRBV4-1	CASSQGQGHGYTF
TRBV5-1	CASSLRATGVPGANVLTF
TRBV6-6	CASTEGQNYGYTF
TRBV27	CASNVQGTNTEAFF
TRBV7-9	CASSRPGLAADTQYF
TRBV5-6	CASSPGTAYEQYF
TRBV4-3	CASSQEWGGESYSPLHF
TRBV4-1	CASSPQTGTNTGELFF
TRBV2	CASNRPLEETQYF
TRBV6-5	CASNWGANTGELFF
TRBV7-9	CASSLGAFNYGYTF
TRBV7-6	CASSLQGNTIYF
TRBV7-9	CASSLTAGAYTIQETQYF
TRBV7-8	CASSFAGTSGGRSYEQYF
TRBV5-1	CASSQAAGFYEQYF
TRBV5-1	CASSLGWDSQKLFF
TRBV6-2/TRBV6-3	CASSNAGGAGGYTF
TRBV13	CASSQRQTINYGYTF
TRBV10-3	CASQEGYKMTYEQYF
TRBV4-1	CASSQYLGKSSGELFF
TRBV19	CASSRGSPSINEKLFF
TRBV18	CASSPVSSDRRNGYTF
TRBV4-1	CASSQDVQRGYEQFF
TRBV30	CAWSVQGRGPQHF
TRBV11-2	CASSASGHTEAFF
TRBV19	CASSKGDREVTEAFF
TRBV5-1	CASRRQGNANTGELFF
TRBV5-1	CATTVAGGTEAFF
TRBV6-1	CASSDYGTADGEKLFF
TRBV6-5	CASSYSGGLTTGELFF
TRBV11-1	CASSLSYGETQYF